The entry below gives a single T cell receptor (beta chain) sequence along with its context. Its antigen is unknown. This specimen belongs to a study of cytomegalovirus exposure and HLA in healthy donors. 13 Jbeta primers and 60 Vbeta primers were used for the PCR. Clones were read by immunoSEQ multiplex PCR, and TCRdb kept only the in-frame ones, dropping some. The table records some 130,000 clones, nearly 80% of them present only once. The CDR3 is 18 amino acids. With 2 bases clipped from V and 9 bases from J, the junction kept 17 bases outside the gene matches. The germline V gene encodes CDR1 MNHEY and CDR2 SMNVEV (reference sequence). The study's findings and limits: Analysis performed later found more than 15,000 TCR beta sequences associated with HLA alleles at 0.05 false discovery rate. In a later analysis, most CMV-associated TCR beta chains appeared HLA-restricted.

The sequence was obtained from a man younger than 45 in good health and CMV-seronegative. Sequencing used PBMCs. J is TRBJ2-1 and V is TRBV27; 9 nucleotides match TRBD1. CDR3 bases: TGTGCCAGCAGTTTAAAGGTTTTATGGACAGGGGATAACAGTGAGCAGTTCTTC. Amino acid sequence: CASSLKVLWTGDNSEQFF.